This TCR beta chain came from a study of T cells after yellow fever vaccination. UMIs and a universal primer site were added when TCR cDNA was made by 5'RACE template switching. Each CDR3 protein is one row after TCRdb ran MiXCR on the 5' RACE reads. The sample includes around 310,000 distinct CDR3 sequences, 3.6% of them seen just once. CDR3 length: 13 amino acids. V lost 3 bases to trimming and J lost 5 bases, with 10 bases between them. Germline CDR1 and CDR2: DFQATT and SNEGSKA (reference sequence). This clonotype was recorded at least ten times. The sample in question was PBMCs, obtained on the day of the yellow fever booster vaccination. The rearrangement links TRBV20-1 to TRBJ2-2; TRBD1 might be the D (5 bases). The TCR was taken from a young man who received the YFV17D yellow fever vaccine. The CDR3, as DNA: TGCAGTGCTAGGCAGACAGTTACCGGGGAGCTGTTTTTT. Amino acid sequence: CSARQTVTGELFF.